This T cell receptor beta chain was documented in a study of T-cell memory formation after mild COVID-19. Using its own MiXCR run on the 5' RACE reads, TCRdb lists one record per CDR3 protein. The sample shows hundreds of thousands of distinct CDR3 sequences, about 13% of them seen only once. The sample consisted of PBMCs or a T cell subset sorted from them (not recorded which). This TCR was recovered from a man aged 18-30 years who had mild COVID-19 (a few samples of this study predate the infection). Cell type and time point are not known.

CDR3 in amino acids: CASSSRPPGGGYGYTF. The CDR3 coding sequence is TGTGCCAGCAGTTCGCGACCGCCCGGGGGCGGCTATGGCTACACCTTC. V gene TRBV6-5 combines with J gene TRBJ1-2; maybe TRBD1 (6 bases). The V gene's germline CDR1 is MNHEY and CDR2 SVGAGI. V lost 4 bases and J lost 4, with 19 bases in between. The CDR3 is 16 amino acids.